The 17 T cell receptor beta chains reported below all come from one sample, sequenced in a study of shared clonotypes between healthy human individuals. Assay used: immunoSEQ multiplex PCR; TCRdb lists only in-frame clones, some missing. This table holds about a million clones, about 72% found once. The sample was memory CD4+ T cells from PBMCs. Described subset: CD45RA-negative fraction. The receptors here all came from a man younger than 35 in good health. Some clones in this sample may be carry-over from other donors' samples.

The chain links TRBV19 to TRBJ2-3, with D possibly matching TRBD2 (5 bases). Germline V gene lookup returns CDR1 LNHDA and CDR2 SQIVND (reference sequence). The CDR3 totals 15 residues. V gave up 6 bases and J gave up 3 bases, with 16 bases separating them. The CDR3 DNA is TGTGCCAGTAGATCCCTCGAGCGGCGGACAGATACGCAGTATTTT. Amino acids: CASRSLERRTDTQYF.

The V and J genes are TRBV15 and TRBJ2-5, with D tentatively TRBD1 or TRBD2 (5 bases each). Trimming pared 2 bases from V and 3 bases from J, leaving 28 bases between. CDR3 length: 20 residues. Germline V lookup: CDR1 LNHNV, CDR2 YYDKDF (reference sequence). CDR3 region: CATSRSYLRDHIKGEETQYF. In nucleotides, the CDR3 is TGTGCCACCAGCAGATCATACCTCCGGGACCACATAAAAGGAGAAGAGACCCAGTACTTC. The complete variable domain, with remaining parts taken from reference TRBV15 and TRBJ2-5, reads DAMVIQNPRYQVTQFGKPVTLSCSQTLNHNVMYWYQQKSSQAPKLLFHYYDKDFNNEADTPDNFQSRRPNTSFCFLDIRSPGLGDTAMYLCATSRSYLRDHIKGEETQYFGPGTRLLVL.

The sample holds a few counts of this clone. Here the CDR3 reads CASSVGTGENQPQHF. The CDR3 DNA reads TGTGCCAGCAGCGTTGGGACAGGGGAGAATCAGCCCCAGCATTTT. The V and J genes are TRBV5-4 and TRBJ1-5; 10 bases are shared with TRBD1. The CDR3 is made up of 15 amino acids. Germline assignment: CDR1 SGHNT and CDR2 YYREEE (reference sequence). V trimming: 4 bases; J trimming: 4 bases; junction bases outside the gene matches: 5.

The CDR3 DNA follows: TGCGCCAGCAGCCAAGACTGGACTACACAAGAGACCCAGTACTTC. Protein: CASSQDWTTQETQYF. V gene TRBV4-3 combines with J gene TRBJ2-5, with a weak D call TRBD2 (6 bases). Germline values: CDR1 LGHNA, CDR2 YSLEER. V was trimmed by 0 bases and J by 2 bases, leaving 10 bases between them. The CDR3 runs to 15 residues.

This clone was recorded once. The rearrangement joins TRBV7-2 to TRBJ2-1; 7 bases line up with TRBD2. V dropped 4 bases and J dropped 2; count of bases not matched to a gene: 5. From germline, CDR1 is SGHTA and CDR2 FQGNSA. The length of the CDR3 is 15 residues. The CDR3 bases are TGTGCCAGCAGCTCCGGACGGGAGGCCTACAATGAGCAGTTCTTC. Amino acids: CASSSGREAYNEQFF.

In DNA, the CDR3 is TGCGCCAGCAGTCAATCCTGGGACCGACTACTAGGCGTTGGGACCCAGTACTTC. Protein: CASSQSWDRLLGVGTQYF. The V gene is TRBV23-1, the J gene TRBJ2-5; either TRBD1 or TRBD2 may supply D (5 bases each). Being an ORF, TRBV23-1 has a function that is uncertain. The CDR3 extends over 18 amino acids. Trimming removed 0 bases from V and 7 bases from J, with 24 bases in between.

The chain joins TRBV10-3 to TRBJ2-1; possible D gene TRBD1, 6 bases. In germline, CDR1 is ENHRY, CDR2 SYGVKD. The V end was cut by 3 bases, the J end by 6 bases, with 15 bases between. There are 15 residues in the CDR3. The chain's CDR3 is CAISESGDNSNEQFF. CDR3 nucleotides: TGTGCCATCAGTGAAAGTGGGGACAACTCCAATGAGCAGTTCTTC.

With respect to this clone: Other DNA sequences in this sample translate to the same CDR3. This chain uses TRBV18 with TRBJ2-5; TRBD1 might be the D (5 bases). V was cut by 6 bases and J by 5 bases, with 7 bases left in between. This CDR3 has 11 amino acids. Germline CDR1 reads KGHSH; CDR2 reads LQKENI. The CDR3 DNA reads TGTGCCAGCTCGCCAGGGGAGACCCAGTACTTC. Its translation is CASSPGETQYF. Drawing the rest from reference TRBV18 and TRBJ2-5, the complete variable domain is NAGVMQNPRHLVRRRGQEARLRCSPMKGHSHVYWYRQLPEEGLKFMVYLQKENIIDESGMPKERFSAEFPKEGPSILRIQQVVRGDSAAYFCASSPGETQYFGPGTRLLVL.

This sequence joins TRBV7-2 and TRBJ1-2; no reliable D call. The germline V gene has CDR1 SGHTA and CDR2 FQGNSA. Trimming stripped 2 bases from V and 4 bases from J, with 8 bases between. The CDR3 totals 13 residues. The CDR3 coding sequence is TGTGCCAGCAGCTTAAGGGCACCCTATGGCTACACCTTC. Translated: CASSLRAPYGYTF.

The chain carries TRBV5-1 and TRBJ2-7; 9 bases agree with TRBD2. Germline lookup yields CDR1 SGHRS and CDR2 YFSETQ. The CDR3 has 15 residues. V shed 2 bases and J 3 bases; nucleotides not matched to a gene: 6. In DNA form, the CDR3 reads TGCGCCAGCAGCTTTTGGTCTAGCGGGAACTACGAGCAGTACTTC. Translation: CASSFWSSGNYEQYF.

V gene TRBV29-1 combines with J gene TRBJ2-7; D unclear. The germline V gene has CDR1 SQVTM and CDR2 ANQGSEA. This CDR3 contains 11 residues. With 2 bases removed from V and 7 bases from J, the gap between germline ends came to 9 bases. In DNA, the CDR3 is TGCAGCGTTGAACGAGGAGCGGAGCAGTACTTC. It is translated as CSVERGAEQYF.

J is TRBJ1-2 and V is TRBV6-5, with 9 bases aligning to TRBD1. The V segment lost 2 bases and the J segment 3 bases; nucleotides outside the gene matches: 1. Germline CDR1 is MNHEY and CDR2 is SVGAGI. CDR3 size: 14 residues. CDR3 sequence (DNA): TGTGCCAGCAGTTACCGGGACAGGGACTATGGCTACACCTTC. Amino acids: CASSYRDRDYGYTF.

This clone came up a few times. The V call is TRBV21-1, the J call TRBJ1-2. TRBV21-1 is a pseudogene locus. The CDR3 runs 9 residues. The CDR3 loop is CASLSGYTF. In nucleotides, the CDR3 is TGTGCCAGCCTCTCCGGCTACACCTTC.

The chain joins TRBV5-4 to TRBJ1-1; D is ambiguous. CDR1 and CDR2 (germline): SGHNT, YYREEE (reference sequence). Between the trimmed V and J ends, which lost 0 bases and 3 bases, there was a span of 12 bases. The length of the CDR3 is 15 residues. CDR3 DNA sequence: TGTGCCAGCAGCTTGGGGTCCGGGGTAGACACTGAAGCTTTCTTT. It codes for CASSLGSGVDTEAFF.

The V call is TRBV4-2, the J call TRBJ2-3; the match to TRBD2 covers 9 bases. With V trimmed by 0 bases and J by 3 bases, 10 bases remained unmatched. CDR3 size: 18 residues. Germline V lookup: CDR1 LGHNA, CDR2 YNFKEQ. This CDR3 reads CASSQDSRSGSLTDTQYF. The CDR3 DNA sequence: TGTGCCAGCAGCCAAGATTCCCGTAGCGGGAGTTTGACAGATACGCAGTATTTT.

The V gene is TRBV2, the J gene TRBJ1-5; D possibly corresponds to TRBD1 (5 bases). The CDR3 is made up of 14 amino acids. The V and J ends lost 4 bases and 7 bases respectively, with 14 bases between them. Germline loops: CDR1 SNHLY, CDR2 FYNNEI. The CDR3 here is CASSGRLGDQPQHF. The CDR3 bases are TGTGCCAGCAGTGGGCGCTTGGGGGACCAGCCCCAGCATTTT.

This clone was seen ten or more times. The same CDR3 can be traced to other DNA sequences in this sample. J is TRBJ1-3 and V is TRBV30; weak D call: TRBD1 (6 bases). The length of the CDR3 is 14 residues. Trimming cost V 3 bases and J 3 bases, with 12 bases left between them. Germline CDR1 and CDR2: GTSNPN and SVGIG (reference sequence). The CDR3 region has the DNA TGTGCCTGGAGATCACAGGGATTTGGAAACACCATATATTTT. It yields the protein CAWRSQGFGNTIYF.